The 27 T cell receptor beta chains presented below share a single source sample, sequenced in a study of cytotoxic CD8 clonotypes in ibrutinib-treated CLL. This table comes from immunoSEQ multiplex PCR, and its TCRdb copy is limited to in-frame clones, with some not included. The profile shows under 150,000 clones, approximately 80% of them singletons. The material sequenced was PBMCs, taken after 24 months of ibrutinib treatment. The receptors here all came from a human donor with chronic lymphocytic leukemia.

The V call is TRBV19, the J call TRBJ1-2; perhaps TRBD1 as D (6 bases). Between the trimmed V and J ends, which lost 6 bases and 5 bases, there was a span of 19 bases. Germline CDR1 LNHDA, CDR2 SQIVND (reference sequence). The CDR3 covers 15 residues. The CDR3 DNA follows: TGTGCCAGTAGCCGACCACGGACAGCCCAATATGGCTACACCTTC. Its translation: CASSRPRTAQYGYTF.

The chain is built from TRBV6-6 and TRBJ1-4, with TRBD1 as a possible D gene (5 bases). This CDR3 is built from 14 residues. V was shortened by 7 bases and J by 4 bases, with 13 bases between the two germline ends. Germline values: CDR1 MNHNY, CDR2 SVGAGI (reference sequence). CDR3 loop: CASKSTALNEKLFF. CDR3 in DNA: TGTGCCAGCAAATCGACAGCCCTTAATGAAAAACTGTTTTTT.

This chain links TRBV30 with TRBJ2-7; 7 bases fit TRBD1. This CDR3 is built from 11 residues. Trimming removed 1 base from V and 6 bases from J; junction bases left unmatched: 0. In germline, CDR1 is GTSNPN, CDR2 SVGIG (reference sequence). CDR3 protein: CAWSGDSEQYF. The CDR3 DNA follows: TGTGCCTGGAGTGGGGACAGCGAGCAGTACTTC.

V gene TRBV7-2 combines with J gene TRBJ2-7; possibly TRBD2 for D (7 bases). This CDR3 is built from 16 residues. V gave up 0 bases and J gave up 2 bases, with 14 bases separating them. Germline values: CDR1 SGHTA, CDR2 FQGNSA. CDR3 in DNA: TGTGCCAGCAGCTTAGCGTTGGTGGGGGGGCCCTACGAGCAGTACTTC. Amino acid sequence: CASSLALVGGPYEQYF.

J is TRBJ1-5 and V is TRBV6-1; D not resolved. The CDR3 has 15 amino acids. Deletions cut 6 bases from V and 0 bases from J, with 12 bases between. CDR1 is MNHNS and CDR2 is SASEGT in the germline V gene. CDR3 coding DNA: TGTGCCAGCAGCGCCGCAGGACCTAGCAATCAGCCCCAGCATTTT. Amino acid sequence: CASSAAGPSNQPQHF.

The chain employs TRBV4-3 and TRBJ2-2; D is unresolved. Germline CDR1 and CDR2: LGHNA and YSLEER. Trimming cost V 0 bases and J 6 bases, with 8 bases left between them. This CDR3 is 14 amino acids long. The CDR3 sequence: CASSQDPVPGELFF. The CDR3 DNA sequence: TGCGCCAGCAGCCAAGATCCAGTACCCGGGGAGCTGTTTTTT.

The V and J genes are TRBV6-5 and TRBJ2-7; possible D gene TRBD1, 6 bases. The CDR3 runs to 11 residues. V was cut by 7 bases and J by 12 bases, with 16 bases left in between. Germline V gives CDR1 MNHEY, CDR2 SVGAGI. This CDR3 is CASIQAGAMYF. CDR3 in DNA: TGTGCCAGCATCCAGGCAGGGGCAATGTACTTC.

The genes are TRBV30 and TRBJ2-6; D unresolved. Germline loops: CDR1 GTSNPN, CDR2 SVGIG (reference sequence). This CDR3 is 13 amino acids long. Trimming removed 3 bases from V and 1 base from J, with 4 bases in between. CDR3 amino acids: CAWSKSGANVLTF. CDR3 DNA sequence: TGTGCCTGGAGCAAATCTGGGGCCAACGTCCTGACTTTC. The complete variable domain, with remaining parts taken from reference TRBV30 and TRBJ2-6, reads SQTIHQWPATLVQPVGSPLSLECTVEGTSNPNLYWYRQAAGRGLQLLFYSVGIGQISSEVPQNLSASRPQDRQFILSSKKLLLSDSGFYLCAWSKSGANVLTFGAGSRLTVL.

The chain joins TRBV18 to TRBJ2-4, with 10 bases aligning to TRBD1. Trimming at V came to 3 bases and at J to 1 base, leaving 12 bases not matched to a gene. CDR1 and CDR2 from the germline V gene are KGHSH and LQKENI. The CDR3 loop spans 19 amino acids. CDR3 sequence: CASSPDTTGGRSAKNIQYF. The CDR3 coding sequence is TGTGCCAGCTCACCGGATACGACAGGGGGCCGGTCGGCCAAAAACATTCAGTACTTC.

V usage is TRBV7-3 and J usage is TRBJ2-7, with D tentatively TRBD1 (5 bases). The CDR3 contains 13 residues. The germline V and J ends were trimmed by 2 bases and 2 bases, with 7 bases remaining between them. The germline V gene has CDR1 SGHTA and CDR2 FQGTGA. CDR3 sequence (DNA): TGTGCCAGCAGCTTAGACAGACCCTACGAGCAGTACTTC. Protein sequence: CASSLDRPYEQYF.

V and J are TRBV30 and TRBJ1-1, with D maybe TRBD1 (5 bases). CDR1 is GTSNPN, CDR2 SVGIG, per germline (reference sequence). This CDR3 contains 14 residues. The V and J ends lost 4 bases and 5 bases respectively, with 17 bases between them. Here the CDR3 DNA reads TGTGCCTGGAAATCGGATGGGGCCAGAACTGAAGCTTTCTTT. Its protein is CAWKSDGARTEAFF.

CDR3 in DNA: TGTGCCAGCAGCTTAGAACAGGGCAATCAGCCCCAGCATTTT. Protein: CASSLEQGNQPQHF. This sequence joins TRBV11-2 and TRBJ1-5; tentatively, D is TRBD1 (5 bases). This CDR3 is built from 14 residues. CDR1 and CDR2 from the germline V gene are SGHAT and FQNNGV. V was clipped by 0 bases and J by 2 bases, with 5 bases between them.

The V call is TRBV11-3, the J call TRBJ2-1, with D possibly matching TRBD1 (6 bases). V was shortened by 5 bases and J by 6 bases, with 14 bases between the two germline ends. There are 14 residues in the CDR3. The germline V gene encodes CDR1 SGHNT and CDR2 YENEEA. The CDR3 reads CASSRRDTGNEQFF. CDR3 nucleotide sequence: TGTGCCAGCAGCCGAAGGGACACTGGCAATGAGCAGTTCTTC.

The J gene is TRBJ1-5, the V gene TRBV2, with TRBD1 identical over 7 bases. The CDR3 has 13 residues. Germline lookup yields CDR1 SNHLY and CDR2 FYNNEI. Trimming at V came to 9 bases and at J to 4 bases, leaving 6 bases not matched to a gene. The CDR3 reads CASGDSLNQPQHF. As DNA, the CDR3 is TGTGCCAGTGGGGACAGTCTTAATCAGCCCCAGCATTTT.

This chain connects TRBV6-5 to TRBJ2-7, with unresolved D. The CDR3 consists of 15 residues. Trimming removed 4 bases at V and 4 bases at J, with 17 bases between. Germline assignment: CDR1 MNHEY and CDR2 SVGAGI. The CDR3 region is CASSSTLLANYEQYF. The CDR3 nucleotides are TGTGCCAGCAGTTCAACTCTTTTAGCAAATTACGAGCAGTACTTC.

The chain employs TRBV4-3 and TRBJ2-6; unclear D gene. The germline V gene encodes CDR1 LGHNA and CDR2 YSLEER. The CDR3 is made up of 15 amino acids. The V end was cut by 0 bases, the J end by 1 base, with 4 bases between. The CDR3 sequence is CASSQEGSGANVLTF. CDR3 sequence (DNA): TGCGCCAGCAGCCAAGAGGGGTCTGGGGCCAACGTCCTGACTTTC.

The chain has TRBV11-2 and TRBJ2-1; D gene ambiguous. CDR1 SGHAT and CDR2 FQNNGV come from the germline V gene. The germline V and J ends were trimmed by 1 base and 5 bases, with 9 bases remaining between them. This CDR3 is 14 amino acids long. CDR3 DNA sequence: TGTGCCAGCAGCTTAGTGGGCCGAAACAATGAGCAGTTCTTC. It is translated as CASSLVGRNNEQFF.

The V call is TRBV18, the J call TRBJ2-7; D could derive from TRBD1 or TRBD2 (5 bases each). V dropped 3 bases and J dropped 5 bases, with 26 bases sitting between them. The CDR3 runs to 18 residues. Germline loops: CDR1 KGHSH, CDR2 LQKENI. CDR3: CASSPLAGTRTSPHEQYF. CDR3 nucleotides: TGTGCCAGCTCACCGTTGGCCGGGACCAGGACCTCCCCTCACGAGCAGTACTTC.

The chain links TRBV27 to TRBJ2-7; TRBD1 is a possible D gene (6 bases). This CDR3 has 13 amino acids. The germline gives CDR1 MNHEY, CDR2 SMNVEV (reference sequence). V was trimmed by 1 base and J by 6 bases, leaving 10 bases between them. The CDR3 loop reads CASSLLFRGEQYF. CDR3 sequence (DNA): TGTGCCAGCAGTTTATTGTTCAGGGGCGAGCAGTACTTC.

The chain uses TRBV11-2 and TRBJ1-2; tentative D call: TRBD1 (5 bases). CDR3 length: 16 amino acids. The germline CDR1 and CDR2 sequences are SGHAT and FQNNGV. With 0 bases removed from V and 4 bases from J, the gap between germline ends came to 15 bases. Written as DNA, the CDR3 is TGTGCCAGCAGCTTAGATCGAGGGGCGCGAGCCTATGGCTACACCTTC. This translates into CASSLDRGARAYGYTF.

V usage is TRBV19 and J usage is TRBJ2-3; 8 bases are a match to TRBD1. This CDR3 region has 14 residues. Trimming at V came to 6 bases and at J to 1 base, leaving 3 bases not matched to a gene. Germline CDR1 reads LNHDA; CDR2 reads SQIVND (reference sequence). This CDR3 is CASRATGGTDTQYF. The CDR3 region has the DNA TGTGCCAGTAGGGCGACAGGGGGCACAGATACGCAGTATTTT.

V and J are TRBV30 and TRBJ2-1; no definite D call. The V and J ends lost 0 bases and 9 bases respectively, with 18 bases between them. This CDR3 spans 15 amino acids. Germline V CDR1 and CDR2: GTSNPN, SVGIG (reference sequence). The CDR3: CAWSVPRGPTGEQFF. DNA for the CDR3: TGTGCCTGGAGTGTCCCCCGAGGACCAACGGGTGAGCAGTTCTTC. Variable domain in full (rest from reference TRBV30 and TRBJ2-1): SQTIHQWPATLVQPVGSPLSLECTVEGTSNPNLYWYRQAAGRGLQLLFYSVGIGQISSEVPQNLSASRPQDRQFILSSKKLLLSDSGFYLCAWSVPRGPTGEQFFGPGTRLTVL.

This clone has just a few counts. The chain is built from TRBV11-2 and TRBJ1-3, with a possible D match to TRBD1 (5 bases). This CDR3 comprises 15 residues. The germline V gene encodes CDR1 SGHAT and CDR2 FQNNGV. The germline V and J ends were trimmed by 5 bases and 0 bases, with 11 bases remaining between them. CDR3 loop: CASSAAGYSGNTIYF. In nucleotides, the CDR3 is TGTGCCAGCAGCGCAGCAGGGTACTCTGGAAACACCATATATTTT. Combining the CDR3 with reference TRBV11-2 and TRBJ1-3 gives the whole variable domain EAGVAQSPRYKIIEKRQSVAFWCNPISGHATLYWYQQILGQGPKLLIQFQNNGVVDDSQLPKDRFSAERLKGVDSTLKIQPAKLEDSAVYLCASSAAGYSGNTIYFGEGSWLTVV.

This rearrangement joins TRBV29-1 to TRBJ2-7; 7 bases align to TRBD1. The CDR3 runs 15 residues. V shed 7 bases, J shed 5 bases, and the junction held 17 bases outside the gene matches. Germline CDR1 and CDR2: SQVTM and ANQGSEA. The CDR3 here is CSALPFDRVTDEQYF. The CDR3 DNA is TGCAGCGCTCTACCATTTGACAGGGTAACCGACGAGCAGTACTTC.

This clone was seen a single time. The chain carries TRBV7-2 and TRBJ2-6, with D hard to call. CDR1 and CDR2 from the germline V gene are SGHTA and FQGNSA. V was trimmed by 5 bases and J by 0 bases, leaving 11 bases between them. The CDR3 runs to 16 residues. CDR3 sequence reads: CASSQTTVSGANVLTF. In DNA form, the CDR3 reads TGTGCCAGCAGCCAGACAACAGTCTCTGGGGCCAACGTCCTGACTTTC.

The chain is built from TRBV7-9 and TRBJ2-5; no clear D. This CDR3 spans 11 amino acids. Germline loops: CDR1 SEHNR, CDR2 FQNEAQ (reference sequence). Trimming took off 10 bases at V and 1 base at J, with 7 bases between the two ends. The CDR3 sequence is CATLFQETQYF. CDR3 in DNA: TGTGCCACCCTCTTCCAAGAGACCCAGTACTTC.

The rearrangement uses TRBV5-6 and TRBJ1-5; D ambiguous. V lost 1 base and J 6 bases, leaving 11 bases between the germline ends. CDR3 length: 14 residues. Germline V CDR1 and CDR2: SGHDT, YYEEEE. CDR3: CASSLRQRSQPQHF. For the CDR3, the DNA is TGTGCCAGCAGCTTGCGGCAGCGCAGTCAGCCCCAGCATTTT.